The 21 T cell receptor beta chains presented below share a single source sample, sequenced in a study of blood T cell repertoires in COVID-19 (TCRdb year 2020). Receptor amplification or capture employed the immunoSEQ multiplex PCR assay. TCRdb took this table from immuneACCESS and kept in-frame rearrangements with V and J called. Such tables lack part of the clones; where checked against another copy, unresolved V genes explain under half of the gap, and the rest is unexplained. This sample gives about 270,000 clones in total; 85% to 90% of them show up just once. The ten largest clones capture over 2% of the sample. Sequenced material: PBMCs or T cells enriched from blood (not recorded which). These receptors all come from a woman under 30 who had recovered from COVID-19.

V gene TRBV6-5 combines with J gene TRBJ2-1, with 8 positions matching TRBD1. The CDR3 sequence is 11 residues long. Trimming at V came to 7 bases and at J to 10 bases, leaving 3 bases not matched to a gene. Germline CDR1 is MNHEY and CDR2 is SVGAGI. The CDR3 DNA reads TGTGCCAGCACAGGGGGCTGGGAGCAGTTCTTC. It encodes CASTGGWEQFF.

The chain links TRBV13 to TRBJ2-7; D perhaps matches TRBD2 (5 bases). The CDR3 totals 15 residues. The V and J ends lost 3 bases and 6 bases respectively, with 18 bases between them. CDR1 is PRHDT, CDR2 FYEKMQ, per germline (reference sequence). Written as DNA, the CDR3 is TGTGCCAGCAGCTTTGGAGGCACACTTGGAGGCGAGCAGTACTTC. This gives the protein CASSFGGTLGGEQYF. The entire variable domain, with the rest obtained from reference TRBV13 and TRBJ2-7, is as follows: AAGVIQSPRHLIKEKRETATLKCYPIPRHDTVYWYQQGPGQDPQFLISFYEKMQSDKGSIPDRFSAQQFSDYHSELNMSSLELGDSALYFCASSFGGTLGGEQYFGPGTRLTVT.

CDR3 residues: CASSVGRGYGYTF. CDR3 DNA: TGTGCCAGCAGCGTAGGGAGGGGCTATGGCTACACCTTC. The gene calls are TRBV28 and TRBJ1-2, with a possible D match to TRBD1 (5 bases). Trimming removed 6 bases from V and 4 bases from J, with 12 bases in between. Germline CDR1 and CDR2: MDHEN and SYDVKM. The CDR3 runs 13 residues.

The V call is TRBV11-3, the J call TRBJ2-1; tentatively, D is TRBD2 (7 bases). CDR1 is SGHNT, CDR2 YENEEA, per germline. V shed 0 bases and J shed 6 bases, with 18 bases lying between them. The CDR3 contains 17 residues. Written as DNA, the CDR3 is TGTGCCAGCAGCTTAGACTCCGCGGGGGCCGGAGGCAATGAGCAGTTCTTC. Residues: CASSLDSAGAGGNEQFF.

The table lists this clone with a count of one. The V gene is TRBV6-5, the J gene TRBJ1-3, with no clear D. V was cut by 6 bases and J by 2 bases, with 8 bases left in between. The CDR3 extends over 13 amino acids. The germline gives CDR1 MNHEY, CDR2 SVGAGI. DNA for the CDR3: TGTGCCAGCAGCGTTCGCGCTGGAAACACCATATATTTT. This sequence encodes CASSVRAGNTIYF.

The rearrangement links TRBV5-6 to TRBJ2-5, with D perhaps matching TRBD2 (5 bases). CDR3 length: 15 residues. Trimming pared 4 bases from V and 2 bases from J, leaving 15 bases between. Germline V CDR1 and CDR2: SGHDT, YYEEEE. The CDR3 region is CASSPGFQRQETQYF. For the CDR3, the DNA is TGTGCCAGCAGCCCGGGGTTCCAGCGGCAAGAGACCCAGTACTTC.

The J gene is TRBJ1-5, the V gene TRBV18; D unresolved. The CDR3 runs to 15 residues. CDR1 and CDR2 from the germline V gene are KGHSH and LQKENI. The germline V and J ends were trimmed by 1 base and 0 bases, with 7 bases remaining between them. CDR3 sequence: CASSPRGFSNQPQHF. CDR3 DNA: TGTGCCAGCTCACCACGAGGGTTTAGCAATCAGCCCCAGCATTTT.

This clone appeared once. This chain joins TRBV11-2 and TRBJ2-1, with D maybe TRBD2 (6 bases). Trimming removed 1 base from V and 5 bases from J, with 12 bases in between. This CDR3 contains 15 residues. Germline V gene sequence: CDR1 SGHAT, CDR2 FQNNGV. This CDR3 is CASSLGAGRNNEQFF. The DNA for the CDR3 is TGTGCCAGCAGCTTAGGGGCAGGGAGGAACAATGAGCAGTTCTTC.

The DNA of the CDR3 is TGTGCCAGCAGCTTAGGTGGGACAGGGGAAGGAGTACCCCTCCACTTT. This encodes CASSLGGTGEGVPLHF. The gene calls are TRBV7-9 and TRBJ1-6; 10 nucleotides line up with TRBD1. J lost 12 bases, V lost 1 base, and 9 bases had no gene match. Per the germline V gene, CDR1 is SEHNR and CDR2 is FQNEAQ (reference sequence). The CDR3 is 16 residues long.

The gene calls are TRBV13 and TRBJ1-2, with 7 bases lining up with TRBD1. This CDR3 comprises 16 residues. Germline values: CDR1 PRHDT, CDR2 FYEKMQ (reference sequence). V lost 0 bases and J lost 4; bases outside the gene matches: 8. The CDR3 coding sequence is TGTGCCAGCAGCTTAGGGCCATCACAGGGGATCTATGGCTACACCTTC. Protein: CASSLGPSQGIYGYTF.

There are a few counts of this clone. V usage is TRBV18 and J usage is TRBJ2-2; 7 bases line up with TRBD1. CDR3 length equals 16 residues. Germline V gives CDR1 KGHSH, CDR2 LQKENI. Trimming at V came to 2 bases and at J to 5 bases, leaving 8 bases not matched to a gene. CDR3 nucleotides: TGTGCCAGCTCACCATTCCTCGACAGGGTGACCGGGGAGCTGTTTTTT. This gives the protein CASSPFLDRVTGELFF.

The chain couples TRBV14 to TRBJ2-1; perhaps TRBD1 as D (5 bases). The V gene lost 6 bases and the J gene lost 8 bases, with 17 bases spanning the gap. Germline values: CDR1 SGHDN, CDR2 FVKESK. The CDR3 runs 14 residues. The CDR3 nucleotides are TGTGCCAGCAGTTCCCGAGTTTGGGGCCATGAGCAGTTCTTC. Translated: CASSSRVWGHEQFF.

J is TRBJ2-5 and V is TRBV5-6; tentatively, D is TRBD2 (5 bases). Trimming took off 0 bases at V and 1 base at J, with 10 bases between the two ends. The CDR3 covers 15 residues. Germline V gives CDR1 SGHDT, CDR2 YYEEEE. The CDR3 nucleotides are TGTGCCAGCAGCTTGGCTGGGGAGCCCCAAGAGACCCAGTACTTC. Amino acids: CASSLAGEPQETQYF.

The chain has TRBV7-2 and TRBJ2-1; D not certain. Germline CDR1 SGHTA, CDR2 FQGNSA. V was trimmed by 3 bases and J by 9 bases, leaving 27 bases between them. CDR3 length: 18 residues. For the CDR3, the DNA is TGTGCCAGCAGCTTTAGCCCAATAGATAGGATAAAGTCGAGTGAGCAGTTCTTC. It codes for CASSFSPIDRIKSSEQFF.

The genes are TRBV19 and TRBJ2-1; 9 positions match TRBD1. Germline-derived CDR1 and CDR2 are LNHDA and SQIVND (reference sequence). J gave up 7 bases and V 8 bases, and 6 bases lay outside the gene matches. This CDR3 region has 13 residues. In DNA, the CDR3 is TGTGCCAGTGGCAGACAGGGGGGTAATGAGCAGTTCTTC. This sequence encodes CASGRQGGNEQFF.

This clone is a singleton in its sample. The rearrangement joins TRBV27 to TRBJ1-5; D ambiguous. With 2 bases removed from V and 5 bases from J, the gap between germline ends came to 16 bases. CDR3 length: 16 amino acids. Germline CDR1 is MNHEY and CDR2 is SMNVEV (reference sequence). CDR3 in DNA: TGTGCCAGCAGTTTAATCGGCACGGCGCGGGATCAGCCCCAGCATTTT. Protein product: CASSLIGTARDQPQHF.

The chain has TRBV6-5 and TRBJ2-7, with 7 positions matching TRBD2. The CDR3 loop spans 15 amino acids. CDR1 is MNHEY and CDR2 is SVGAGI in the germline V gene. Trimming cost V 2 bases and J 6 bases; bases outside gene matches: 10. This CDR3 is CASSYGNWEGGEQYF. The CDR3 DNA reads TGTGCCAGCAGTTACGGGAACTGGGAGGGAGGCGAGCAGTACTTC.

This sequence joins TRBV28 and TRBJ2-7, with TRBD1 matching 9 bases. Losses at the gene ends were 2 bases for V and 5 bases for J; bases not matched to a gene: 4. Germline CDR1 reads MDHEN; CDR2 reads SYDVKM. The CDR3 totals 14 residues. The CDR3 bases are TGTGCCAGCAGTTTAGGGGACAGGGACGACGAGCAGTACTTC. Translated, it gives CASSLGDRDDEQYF.

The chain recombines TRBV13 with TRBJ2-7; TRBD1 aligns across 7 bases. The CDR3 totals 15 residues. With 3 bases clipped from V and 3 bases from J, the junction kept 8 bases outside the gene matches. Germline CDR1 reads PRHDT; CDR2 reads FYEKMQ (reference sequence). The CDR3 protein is CASSFSRDSNYEQYF. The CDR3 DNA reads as TGTGCCAGCAGCTTTAGCCGGGACAGTAACTACGAGCAGTACTTC.

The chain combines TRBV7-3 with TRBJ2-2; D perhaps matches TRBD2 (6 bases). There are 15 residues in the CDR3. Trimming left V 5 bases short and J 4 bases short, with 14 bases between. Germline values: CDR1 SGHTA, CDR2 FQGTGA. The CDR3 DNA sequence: TGTGCCAGCAGCCAGATTAGCGGATTCACCGGGGAGCTGTTTTTT. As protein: CASSQISGFTGELFF.

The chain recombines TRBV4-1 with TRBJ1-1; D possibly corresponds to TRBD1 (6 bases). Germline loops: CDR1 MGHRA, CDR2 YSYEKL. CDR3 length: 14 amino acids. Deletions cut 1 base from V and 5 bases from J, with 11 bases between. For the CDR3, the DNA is TGCGCCAGCAGCCAAGGGGATACAGGGACTGAAGCTTTCTTT. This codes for CASSQGDTGTEAFF.